These 2 T cell receptor beta chains were all obtained from the same sample, sequenced in a study of blood T cells in healthy people across ages. The second PCR ran roughly 7 to 11 cycles with a sample-barcoded 5' primer and J-beta primers. TCRdb fed the 5' RACE reads into MiXCR, producing one record per CDR3 protein. Of 1.5 million to 2 million distinct CDR3 sequences in the sample, about 39% are singletons; the top ten hold 20% to 25%. Sequences were obtained from blood. These receptors were taken from a human donor in good health.

This chain connects TRBV12-5 to TRBJ1-2; no clear D. CDR3 length equals 15 residues. Germline CDR1 is LGHNT and CDR2 is FRNRAP. Trimming pared 0 bases from V and 6 bases from J, leaving 14 bases between. Written as DNA, the CDR3 is TGTGCTAGTGGTTTGGTACCCGGAGAGCCAGATGGCTACACCTTC. Amino acids: CASGLVPGEPDGYTF.

The CDR3 DNA reads as TGTGCCAGCAGCTCTGTACGCCCGATGAACACTGAAGCTTTCTTT. It translates to CASSSVRPMNTEAFF. The rearrangement links TRBV7-9 to TRBJ1-1; no clear D. The CDR3 is made up of 15 amino acids. Deletions cut 4 bases from V and 0 bases from J, with 12 bases between. In germline, CDR1 is SEHNR, CDR2 FQNEAQ (reference sequence).